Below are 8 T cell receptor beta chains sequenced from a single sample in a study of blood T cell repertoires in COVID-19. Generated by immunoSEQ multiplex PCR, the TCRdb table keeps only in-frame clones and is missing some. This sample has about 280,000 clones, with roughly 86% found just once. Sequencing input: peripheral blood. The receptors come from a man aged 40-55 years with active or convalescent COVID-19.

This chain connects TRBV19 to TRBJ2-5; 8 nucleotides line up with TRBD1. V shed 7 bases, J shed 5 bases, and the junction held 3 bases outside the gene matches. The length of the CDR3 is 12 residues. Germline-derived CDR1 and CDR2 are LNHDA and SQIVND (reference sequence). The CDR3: CASNNRGETQYF. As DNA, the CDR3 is TGTGCCAGTAACAACAGGGGGGAGACCCAGTACTTC.

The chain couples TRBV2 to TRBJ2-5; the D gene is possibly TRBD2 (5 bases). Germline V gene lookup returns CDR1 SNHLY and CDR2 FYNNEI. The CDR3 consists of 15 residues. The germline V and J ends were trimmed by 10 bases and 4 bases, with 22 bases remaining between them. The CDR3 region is CATRPYPGSGETQYF. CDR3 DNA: TGTGCCACGCGACCTTATCCGGGGTCGGGAGAGACCCAGTACTTC.

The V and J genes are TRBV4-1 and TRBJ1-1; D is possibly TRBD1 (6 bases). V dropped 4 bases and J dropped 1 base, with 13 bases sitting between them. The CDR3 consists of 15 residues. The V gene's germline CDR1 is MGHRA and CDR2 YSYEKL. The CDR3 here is CASSPSGAKNTEAFF. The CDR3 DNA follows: TGCGCCAGCAGCCCCTCAGGGGCAAAGAACACTGAAGCTTTCTTT.

CDR3 DNA: TGTGCCAGCAGTTACGAGAAAAGTTATGAAAAACTGTTTTTT. Amino acid sequence: CASSYEKSYEKLFF. The chain recombines TRBV6-5 with TRBJ1-4, with no clear D. V lost 2 bases and J 6 bases, leaving 10 bases between the germline ends. CDR3 length equals 14 residues. Germline-derived CDR1 and CDR2 are MNHEY and SVGAGI.

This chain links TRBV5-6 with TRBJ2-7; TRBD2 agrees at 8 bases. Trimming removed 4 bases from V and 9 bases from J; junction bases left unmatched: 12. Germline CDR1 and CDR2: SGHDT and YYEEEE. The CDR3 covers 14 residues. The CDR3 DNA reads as TGTGCCAGCAGCGCGATGACTAGCGCCCGAGGGCAGTACTTC. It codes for CASSAMTSARGQYF.

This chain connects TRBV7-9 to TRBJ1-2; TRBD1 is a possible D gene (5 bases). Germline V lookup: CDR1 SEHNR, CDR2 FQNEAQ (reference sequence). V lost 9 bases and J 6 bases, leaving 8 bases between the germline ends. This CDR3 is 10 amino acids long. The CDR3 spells CASSDNGYTF. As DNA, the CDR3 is TGTGCCAGTTCGGACAATGGCTACACCTTC.

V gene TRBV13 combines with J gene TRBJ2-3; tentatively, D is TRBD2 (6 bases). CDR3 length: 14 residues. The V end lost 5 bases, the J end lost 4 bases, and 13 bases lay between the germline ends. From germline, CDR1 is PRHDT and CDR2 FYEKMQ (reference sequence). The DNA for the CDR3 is TGTGCCAGCAGCCCCTCGGGGACTCCAGATACGCAGTATTTT. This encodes CASSPSGTPDTQYF.

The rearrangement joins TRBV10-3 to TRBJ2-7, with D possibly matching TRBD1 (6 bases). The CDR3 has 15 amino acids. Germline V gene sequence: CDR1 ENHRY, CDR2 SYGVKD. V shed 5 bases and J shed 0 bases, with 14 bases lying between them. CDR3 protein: CAISRDRSLSYEQYF. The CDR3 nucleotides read TGTGCCATCAGTCGCGACAGGAGCCTCTCCTACGAGCAGTACTTC.